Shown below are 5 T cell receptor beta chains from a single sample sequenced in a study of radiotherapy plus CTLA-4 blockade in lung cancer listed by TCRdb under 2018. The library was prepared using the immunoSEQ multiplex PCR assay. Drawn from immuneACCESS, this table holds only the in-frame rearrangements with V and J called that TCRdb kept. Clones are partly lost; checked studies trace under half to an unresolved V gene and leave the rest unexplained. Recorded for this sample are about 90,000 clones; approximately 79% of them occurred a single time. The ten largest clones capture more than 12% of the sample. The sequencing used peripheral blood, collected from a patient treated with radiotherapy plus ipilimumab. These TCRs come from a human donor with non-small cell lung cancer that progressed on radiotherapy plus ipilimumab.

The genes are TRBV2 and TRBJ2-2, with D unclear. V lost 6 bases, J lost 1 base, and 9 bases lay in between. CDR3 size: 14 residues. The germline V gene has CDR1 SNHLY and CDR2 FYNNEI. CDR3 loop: CASRFDLNTGELFF. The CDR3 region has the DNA TGTGCCAGCAGATTCGATCTGAACACCGGGGAGCTGTTTTTT.

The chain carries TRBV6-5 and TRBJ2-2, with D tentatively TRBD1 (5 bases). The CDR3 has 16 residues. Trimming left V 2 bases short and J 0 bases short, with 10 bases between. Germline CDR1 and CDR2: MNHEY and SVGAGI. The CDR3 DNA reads TGTGCCAGCAGTTACCGCTGGACAACGAACACCGGGGAGCTGTTTTTT. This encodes CASSYRWTTNTGELFF.

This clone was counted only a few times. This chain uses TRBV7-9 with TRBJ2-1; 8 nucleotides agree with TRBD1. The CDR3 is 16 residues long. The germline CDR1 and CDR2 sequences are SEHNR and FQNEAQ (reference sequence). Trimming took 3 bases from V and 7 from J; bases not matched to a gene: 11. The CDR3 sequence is CASSFEDRVLGNEQFF. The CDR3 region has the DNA TGTGCCAGCAGCTTCGAGGACAGGGTACTGGGGAATGAGCAGTTCTTC.

CDR3 DNA: TGTGCCAGCAGCAATCCCCCGGGACTAGGTGCTAATGAGCAGTTCTTC. This encodes CASSNPPGLGANEQFF. This chain links TRBV5-6 with TRBJ2-1, with 8 bases aligning to TRBD2. Germline V gene data show CDR1 as SGHDT and CDR2 as YYEEEE. The V and J ends lost 4 bases and 7 bases, in that order; junction bases with no gene match: 13. The CDR3 has 16 amino acids.

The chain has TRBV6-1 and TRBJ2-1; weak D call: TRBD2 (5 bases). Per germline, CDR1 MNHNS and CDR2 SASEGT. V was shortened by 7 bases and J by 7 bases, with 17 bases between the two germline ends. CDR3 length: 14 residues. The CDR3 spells CASTDYTYGNEQFF. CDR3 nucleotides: TGTGCCAGCACCGACTATACGTACGGAAATGAGCAGTTCTTC.